This TCR beta chain appears in the sequencing data of a study of T cell changes during pregnancy in multiple sclerosis. CDR1 SGHTA and CDR2 FQGNSA come from the germline V gene. Trimming took 5 bases from V and 5 from J, leaving 9 bases between them. The CDR3 has 12 residues. The method was immunoSEQ multiplex PCR; TCRdb's version includes in-frame clones alone and lacks a portion of them. The sample gives under 55,000 clones, approximately 93% of which show up once; around 0.31% is in the top ten. The sequences come from CD4+ T cells from peripheral blood mononuclear cells, collected in the third trimester of pregnancy. This receptor was identified in a female donor with multiple sclerosis, enrolled in a pregnancy study. This chain uses TRBV7-2 with TRBJ1-2, with a possible D match to TRBD1 (5 bases). For the CDR3, the DNA is TGTGCCAGCAGCGTCGACAGATATGGCTACACCTTC. Its translation: CASSVDRYGYTF.